This T cell receptor beta chain originates from a study of spatial heterogeneity in lung cancer. A single record per CDR3 protein comes from TCRdb applying MiXCR to the 5' RACE reads. The sample carries about 70,000 distinct CDR3 sequences, approximately 8.9% recorded once. CDR3 length: 15 amino acids. Germline V CDR1 and CDR2: MNHEY, SVGEGT. Deletions cut 2 bases from V and 5 bases from J, with 13 bases between. The time point denotes: blood at routine non-recurrence follow-up after resection. Sequences were derived from PBMCs, sampled at follow-up. V gene TRBV6-2 or TRBV6-3 combines with J gene TRBJ1-5; possibly TRBD1 for D (6 bases). The TCR was taken from a female donor with early-stage non-small cell lung cancer. For the CDR3, the DNA is TGTGCCAGCAGTTACGGAGGGGGGCAGGATCAGCCCCAGCATTTT. The encoded protein is CASSYGGGQDQPQHF.